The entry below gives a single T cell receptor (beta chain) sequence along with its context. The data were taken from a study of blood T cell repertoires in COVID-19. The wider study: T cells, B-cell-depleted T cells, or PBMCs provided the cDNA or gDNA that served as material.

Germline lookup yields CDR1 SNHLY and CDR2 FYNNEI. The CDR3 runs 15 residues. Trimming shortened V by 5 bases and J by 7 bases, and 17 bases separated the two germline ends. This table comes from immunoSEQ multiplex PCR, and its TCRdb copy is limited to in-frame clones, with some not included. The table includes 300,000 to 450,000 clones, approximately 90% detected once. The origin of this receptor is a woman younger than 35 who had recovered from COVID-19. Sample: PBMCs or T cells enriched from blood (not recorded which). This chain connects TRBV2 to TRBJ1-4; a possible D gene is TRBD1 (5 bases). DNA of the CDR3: TGTGCCAGCAGTCAAACCCAGGGCAGTTCTGAAAAACTGTTTTTT. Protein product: CASSQTQGSSEKLFF.